Presented here are 28 T cell receptor beta chains from one specimen sequenced in a study of cytomegalovirus exposure and HLA in healthy donors. In the PCR, 60 Vbeta and 13 Jbeta primers were used. Clones were sequenced by immunoSEQ multiplex PCR, and TCRdb holds only the in-frame ones, with some missing. The sample shows about 34,000 clones, less than 85% of them seen only once. Sequencing was done on a sample of PBMCs. All receptors derive from a woman younger than 35 in good health and CMV-seropositive.

Here the CDR3 reads CASSVDSQRVARGYTF. CDR3 nucleotides: TGTGCCAGCAGCGTAGATTCGCAACGGGTGGCTCGTGGCTACACCTTC. The chain carries TRBV9 and TRBJ1-2; D call uncertain. Germline V gene data show CDR1 as SGDLS and CDR2 as YYNGEE. With 0 bases removed from V and 7 bases from J, the gap between germline ends came to 19 bases. CDR3 length equals 16 residues.

The chain combines TRBV15 with TRBJ1-5, with 9 positions matching TRBD1. J was trimmed by 5 bases and V by 8 bases; bases with no gene match: 4. The germline V gene has CDR1 LNHNV and CDR2 YYDKDF (reference sequence). The CDR3 consists of 13 residues. In DNA, the CDR3 is TGTGCCACCGGGACAGGGAGGGATCAGCCCCAGCATTTT. This sequence encodes CATGTGRDQPQHF.

The rearrangement links TRBV4-1 to TRBJ2-1; weak D call: TRBD1 (5 bases). This CDR3 contains 14 residues. Deletions cut 4 bases from V and 10 bases from J, with 17 bases between. CDR1 and CDR2 (germline): MGHRA, YSYEKL. For the CDR3, the DNA is TGCGCCAGCAGCCCCCAACTGGGTGGACAAGAGCAGTTCTTC. Its protein is CASSPQLGGQEQFF.

The genes are TRBV6-4 and TRBJ2-2; a possible D gene is TRBD1 (5 bases). From germline, CDR1 is MRHNA and CDR2 SNTAGT. The CDR3 runs 13 residues. The V gene lost 3 bases and the J gene lost 3 bases, with 5 bases spanning the gap. For the CDR3, the DNA is TGTGCCAGCAGTGAGACAGACACCGGGGAGCTGTTTTTT. Residues: CASSETDTGELFF.

This chain joins TRBV4-3 and TRBJ2-7; 9 bases are a match to TRBD2. J was trimmed by 2 bases and V by 0 bases; bases with no gene match: 5. Germline assignment: CDR1 LGHNA and CDR2 YSLEER. The CDR3 contains 16 residues. The CDR3 loop reads CASSQESAGGPYEQYF. CDR3 DNA: TGCGCCAGCAGCCAAGAAAGCGCGGGAGGGCCCTACGAGCAGTACTTC.

This clone was counted only a few times. V gene TRBV6-4 combines with J gene TRBJ2-3, with 9 bases identical to TRBD2. V trimming: 5 bases; J trimming: 2 bases; junction bases outside the gene matches: 2. Germline values: CDR1 MRHNA, CDR2 SNTAGT. The CDR3 has 14 residues. As DNA, the CDR3 is TGTGCCAGCAGTTTAGCGGGGGACACAGATACGCAGTATTTT. It translates to CASSLAGDTDTQYF.

The rearrangement uses TRBV15 and TRBJ2-3, with D uncertain. Deletions cut 4 bases from V and 3 bases from J, with 11 bases between. Germline V CDR1 and CDR2: LNHNV, YYDKDF (reference sequence). CDR3 size: 14 residues. The DNA for the CDR3 is TGTGCCACCAGCACCTTAGCCGGGACAGATACGCAGTATTTT. Protein sequence: CATSTLAGTDTQYF.

CDR3 sequence (DNA): TGTGCCAGTAGTCAACGACTAGCGGGAGGTCCCGGGGAGCTGTTTTTT. Translating gives CASSQRLAGGPGELFF. The chain carries TRBV19 and TRBJ2-2, with TRBD2 identical over 13 bases. This CDR3 has 16 residues. Germline trimming cut 5 bases from V and 6 bases from J; bases unmatched to any gene: 6. Per germline, CDR1 LNHDA and CDR2 SQIVND (reference sequence).

The V and J genes are TRBV4-3 and TRBJ2-7; possibly TRBD2 for D (6 bases). Per germline, CDR1 LGHNA and CDR2 YSLEER. V was trimmed by 1 base and J by 1 base, leaving 11 bases between them. The CDR3 has 15 amino acids. The chain's CDR3 is CASSQGGGTSYEQYF. In nucleotides, the CDR3 is TGCGCCAGCAGCCAAGGAGGCGGGACGTCCTACGAGCAGTACTTC.

This sequence joins TRBV19 and TRBJ2-7, with no clear D. From germline, CDR1 is LNHDA and CDR2 SQIVND (reference sequence). V gave up 5 bases and J gave up 7 bases, with 12 bases separating them. The CDR3 contains 12 residues. CDR3 in amino acids: CASSPGNYEQYF. CDR3 in DNA: TGTGCCAGTAGTCCCGGAAACTATGAGCAGTACTTC.

The chain joins TRBV7-3 to TRBJ1-2; the D gene is possibly TRBD1 (5 bases). V gave up 3 bases and J gave up 6 bases, with 11 bases separating them. Germline-derived CDR1 and CDR2 are SGHTA and FQGTGA. There are 13 residues in the CDR3. The CDR3 coding sequence is TGTGCCAGCAGCTTCGGGCAGGGCAATGGCTACACCTTC. Translated, it gives CASSFGQGNGYTF. Filled out from reference TRBV7-3 and TRBJ1-2, the complete variable domain reads GAGVSQTPSNKVTEKGKYVELRCDPISGHTALYWYRQSLGQGPEFLIYFQGTGAADDSGLPNDRFFAVRPEGSVSTLKIQRTERGDSAVYLCASSFGQGNGYTFGSGTRLTVV.

This chain connects TRBV27 to TRBJ2-7, with 9 positions matching TRBD2. J was trimmed by 4 bases and V by 7 bases; bases with no gene match: 14. The germline gives CDR1 MNHEY, CDR2 SMNVEV (reference sequence). The CDR3 sequence is 16 residues long. CDR3 loop: CASKLALAGGPYEQYF. In nucleotides, the CDR3 is TGTGCCAGCAAACTTGCTTTGGCGGGAGGGCCTTACGAGCAGTACTTC.

V gene TRBV19 combines with J gene TRBJ2-7, with a possible D match to TRBD2 (6 bases). The CDR3 length is 15 residues. Trimming pared 1 base from V and 4 bases from J, leaving 14 bases between. CDR1 and CDR2 (germline): LNHDA, SQIVND (reference sequence). CDR3 nucleotide sequence: TGTGCCAGTAGTATAGGTAGCGGAGGACCTTACGAGCAGTACTTC. Amino acids: CASSIGSGGPYEQYF.

The gene calls are TRBV19 and TRBJ1-1; a possible D gene is TRBD1 (5 bases). CDR3 length: 15 residues. Germline V gene data show CDR1 as LNHDA and CDR2 as SQIVND (reference sequence). With 5 bases removed from V and 1 base from J, the gap between germline ends came to 14 bases. CDR3 sequence: CASSSPGLSNTEAFF. The CDR3 DNA follows: TGTGCCAGTAGTTCTCCGGGACTCTCGAACACTGAAGCTTTCTTT.

This clone was observed once. The chain combines TRBV28 with TRBJ2-5; 7 bases line up with TRBD2. V lost 3 bases to trimming and J lost 2 bases; unmatched junction nucleotides: 12. The CDR3 sequence is 17 residues long. The V gene's germline CDR1 is MDHEN and CDR2 SYDVKM. CDR3 sequence (DNA): TGTGCCAGCAGTTTGGGGCGGGGGTTAAGGGAGCAAGAGACCCAGTACTTC. Translating gives CASSLGRGLREQETQYF.

This chain links TRBV19 with TRBJ1-1; tentative D call: TRBD1 (5 bases). CDR3 size: 16 residues. Trimming stripped 6 bases from V and 2 bases from J, with 19 bases between. CDR1 is LNHDA and CDR2 is SQIVND in the germline V gene (reference sequence). CDR3 in DNA: TGTGCCAGTAGAAGCAGGGCTAAGAGGCAAAACACTGAAGCTTTCTTT. Translation: CASRSRAKRQNTEAFF.

The chain combines TRBV6-1 with TRBJ2-3; 7 positions agree with TRBD2. Trimming cost V 6 bases and J 2 bases; bases outside gene matches: 8. CDR3 length: 15 residues. Germline values: CDR1 MNHNS, CDR2 SASEGT. CDR3 coding DNA: TGTGCCAGCAGGATGTGGCGGGGGAACACAGATACGCAGTATTTT. Its protein is CASRMWRGNTDTQYF.

The chain is built from TRBV19 and TRBJ2-1, with TRBD2 as a possible D gene (7 bases). Trimming removed 10 bases from V and 4 bases from J, with 17 bases in between. CDR1 LNHDA and CDR2 SQIVND come from the germline V gene (reference sequence). The CDR3 contains 14 residues. The CDR3 protein is CATGGGHSYNEQFF. The CDR3 nucleotides read TGTGCCACTGGGGGGGGGCATAGTTACAATGAGCAGTTCTTC.

This clone rates as medium-sized. The rearrangement uses TRBV4-2 and TRBJ2-1; 10 positions agree with TRBD2. CDR1 is LGHNA and CDR2 is YNFKEQ in the germline V gene. The CDR3 extends over 15 amino acids. The J segment lost 6 bases and the V segment lost 0 bases, leaving 2 bases of the junction unmatched. The CDR3 here is CASSQEAGGPNEQFF. The CDR3 nucleotides are TGTGCCAGCAGCCAAGAAGCGGGGGGGCCCAATGAGCAGTTCTTC.

Here the CDR3 reads CASSPPGGTVTGELFF. The CDR3 DNA is TGCGCCAGCAGCCCGCCGGGGGGAACCGTCACCGGGGAGCTGTTTTTT. V gene TRBV5-1 combines with J gene TRBJ2-2, with TRBD2 identical over 7 bases. Germline trimming cut 4 bases from V and 4 bases from J; bases unmatched to any gene: 10. The germline V gene encodes CDR1 SGHRS and CDR2 YFSETQ. This CDR3 is 16 amino acids long. Looking up the rest from reference TRBV5-1 and TRBJ2-2 gives the full variable domain: KAGVTQTPRYLIKTRGQQVTLSCSPISGHRSVSWYQQTPGQGLQFLFEYFSETQRNKGNFPGRFSGRQFSNSRSEMNVSTLELGDSALYLCASSPPGGTVTGELFFGEGSRLTVL.

The chain carries TRBV6-9 and TRBJ2-5; 7 bases map to TRBD1. Germline CDR1 reads MNHGY; CDR2 reads SVAAGI. The CDR3 spans 16 residues. The ends lost 6 bases at V and 7 bases at J; junction bases unmatched: 17. This CDR3 is CASRPYRDSFFGTQYF. CDR3 nucleotides: TGTGCCAGCAGACCCTACCGGGACAGTTTTTTTGGGACCCAGTACTTC.

The genes are TRBV9 and TRBJ2-1, with D uncertain. The length of the CDR3 is 15 residues. V lost 0 bases and J lost 0, with 7 bases in between. Germline V lookup: CDR1 SGDLS, CDR2 YYNGEE. The CDR3 loop reads CASSVGIGSYNEQFF. The CDR3 DNA reads as TGTGCCAGCAGCGTAGGTATCGGCTCCTACAATGAGCAGTTCTTC.

This clone was detected once. The V call is TRBV5-4, the J call TRBJ2-5; maybe TRBD1 (6 bases). The V end lost 2 bases, the J end lost 5 bases, and 13 bases lay between the germline ends. The CDR3 has 14 residues. Germline CDR1 reads SGHNT; CDR2 reads YYREEE (reference sequence). The CDR3 DNA sequence: TGTGCCAGCAGCTTCCAGGGGACGACGGAGACCCAGTACTTC. Encoded protein: CASSFQGTTETQYF.

V usage is TRBV19 and J usage is TRBJ2-5, with unresolved D. The last part of the DNA fits TRBJ2-7 better; the J call may be wrong. The germline gives CDR1 LNHDA, CDR2 SQIVND (reference sequence). The CDR3 spans 12 residues. CDR3 in DNA: TGTGCCAGTAGTATAGGTATGAACGAGCAGTACTTC. This gives the protein CASSIGMNEQYF.

The rearrangement joins TRBV27 to TRBJ2-2; D possibly corresponds to TRBD1 (6 bases). V lost 11 bases to trimming and J lost 1 base, with 8 bases between them. The CDR3 loop spans 12 amino acids. CDR1 is MNHEY and CDR2 is SMNVEV in the germline V gene (reference sequence). The CDR3 bases are TGTGCCTCAGGGGAGAACACCGGGGAGCTGTTTTTT. It yields the protein CASGENTGELFF.

The V gene is TRBV27, the J gene TRBJ1-5; the D gene is possibly TRBD1 (6 bases). The V and J ends lost 8 bases and 1 base respectively, with 18 bases between them. CDR1 and CDR2 from the germline V gene are MNHEY and SMNVEV (reference sequence). The CDR3 is 16 amino acids. The CDR3 is CASPVGGARSNQPQHF. The CDR3 coding sequence is TGTGCCAGCCCCGTTGGGGGGGCGAGAAGCAATCAGCCCCAGCATTTT.

The rearrangement uses TRBV5-5 and TRBJ1-2; a possible D gene is TRBD1 (5 bases). V lost 5 bases and J 5 bases, leaving 19 bases between the germline ends. Germline loops: CDR1 SGHKS, CDR2 YYEKEE (reference sequence). The CDR3 contains 15 residues. The chain's CDR3 is CASSWSWGVAYGYTF. The DNA of the CDR3 is TGTGCCAGCAGTTGGTCATGGGGCGTCGCGTATGGCTACACCTTC.

The rearrangement joins TRBV6-6 to TRBJ2-3; 12 bases are shared with TRBD2. V lost 2 bases and J lost 6; bases outside the gene matches: 6. Germline V gene lookup returns CDR1 MNHNY and CDR2 SVGAGI (reference sequence). CDR3 length: 16 residues. DNA of the CDR3: TGTGCCAGCAGTTACGAGCTAGCGGGGGGGCCCGATACGCAGTATTTT. This sequence encodes CASSYELAGGPDTQYF.